The clone carrying this TCR beta chain was detected only a few times. Its antigen is not known. These data originate in a study of cytomegalovirus exposure and HLA in healthy donors. Study-wide findings and caveats: The majority of CMV-associated TCR beta chains were reported as apparently HLA-restricted in a later analysis. Likely technical artifact: a cluster of highly shared sequence variants. HLA-A and HLA-B allele assignments for most subjects were reportedly predicted accurately using TCR beta sequences. Researchers reported in a later analysis that a missense DCLRE1C variant was tied to TCR beta V- and J-gene trimming.

The PCR contained 60 Vbeta and 13 Jbeta primers. Sequencing was performed with immunoSEQ multiplex PCR; in TCRdb, only in-frame clones are kept and a portion is missing. Of 150,000 to 170,000 clones in the sample, roughly three quarters were seen once. This sequence was found in a man aged 30-40 years in good health and CMV-seropositive. The sample comprised PBMCs.

In DNA form, the CDR3 reads TGCGCCAGCAGCTCGAGACAGGCGAACACTGAAGCTTTCTTT. It yields the protein CASSSRQANTEAFF. The V and J genes are TRBV5-1 and TRBJ1-1, with TRBD1 as a possible D gene (6 bases). The germline V gene encodes CDR1 SGHRS and CDR2 YFSETQ. V dropped 3 bases and J dropped 1 base, with 10 bases sitting between them. The CDR3 runs to 14 residues. Full variable domain (rest looked up from reference TRBV5-1 and TRBJ1-1): KAGVTQTPRYLIKTRGQQVTLSCSPISGHRSVSWYQQTPGQGLQFLFEYFSETQRNKGNFPGRFSGRQFSNSRSEMNVSTLELGDSALYLCASSSRQANTEAFFGQGTRLTVV.